These 20 T cell receptor beta chains originate from one sample sequenced in a study of cytomegalovirus exposure and HLA in healthy donors. PCR primers comprised 60 Vbeta and 13 Jbeta primers. Sequencing used immunoSEQ multiplex PCR; TCRdb keeps in-frame clones, though not all of them. The sample yields around 210,000 clones, approximately 81% seen once. The sample was PBMCs. The receptors here all came from a girl aged 2-10 years in good health and CMV-seronegative.

V and J are TRBV2 and TRBJ2-4; 8 nucleotides agree with TRBD2. After removal of 4 bases from V and 1 base from J, the junction contained 3 bases not matched to a gene. The CDR3 is 15 amino acids. Germline values: CDR1 SNHLY, CDR2 FYNNEI. The CDR3 region has the DNA TGTGCCAGCAGTGTTAGCGGGGCTGCCAAAAACATTCAGTACTTC. It is translated as CASSVSGAAKNIQYF.

The chain carries TRBV19 and TRBJ2-7, with 10 bases identical to TRBD2. This CDR3 has 15 amino acids. The germline CDR1 and CDR2 sequences are LNHDA and SQIVND (reference sequence). V gave up 4 bases and J gave up 4 bases; unmatched junction bases: 7. CDR3 sequence: CASSRIAGGVYEQYF. In DNA, the CDR3 is TGTGCCAGTAGTAGGATAGCGGGAGGCGTGTACGAGCAGTACTTC. The full variable domain, rest sourced from reference TRBV19 and TRBJ2-7, is DGGITQSPKYLFRKEGQNVTLSCEQNLNHDAMYWYRQDPGQGLRLIYYSQIVNDFQKGDIAEGYSVSREKKESFPLTVTSAQKNPTAFYLCASSRIAGGVYEQYFGPGTRLTVT.

This chain connects TRBV27 to TRBJ2-2; the match to TRBD1 covers 10 bases. CDR3 length equals 16 residues. The ends lost 6 bases at V and 5 bases at J; junction bases unmatched: 9. The V gene's germline CDR1 is MNHEY and CDR2 SMNVEV (reference sequence). DNA for the CDR3: TGTGCCAGCAGCCGAGGACAGGGGGTGGCAACCGGGGAGCTGTTTTTT. Its protein is CASSRGQGVATGELFF.

This chain links TRBV6-5 with TRBJ1-2; 7 nucleotides line up with TRBD1. Germline-derived CDR1 and CDR2 are MNHEY and SVGAGI. The CDR3 is 12 amino acids. The V and J ends lost 6 bases and 6 bases, in that order; junction bases with no gene match: 4. CDR3 coding DNA: TGTGCCAGCAGAGATGGGACAGATGGCTACACCTTC. This sequence encodes CASRDGTDGYTF.

This rearrangement joins TRBV5-1 to TRBJ1-1; weak D call: TRBD1 (5 bases). Per germline, CDR1 SGHRS and CDR2 YFSETQ. Trimming shortened V by 2 bases and J by 4 bases, and 18 bases separated the two germline ends. The CDR3 is 16 residues long. CDR3 DNA: TGCGCCAGCAGCTTCGGTAGCAGGGATGGGCGCACTGAAGCTTTCTTT. This gives the protein CASSFGSRDGRTEAFF.

The rearrangement joins TRBV15 to TRBJ2-3; tentatively, D is TRBD2 (6 bases). Germline V gives CDR1 LNHNV, CDR2 YYDKDF (reference sequence). The CDR3 is made up of 16 amino acids. Trimming cost V 1 base and J 2 bases, with 13 bases left between them. CDR3 in DNA: TGTGCCACCAGCAGAGCGGGGCGGGGACCCACAGATACGCAGTATTTT. It codes for CATSRAGRGPTDTQYF.

This chain's CDR3 is CASTPTWVADSGNTIYF. The CDR3 DNA follows: TGTGCCAGCACCCCGACTTGGGTAGCGGACTCTGGAAACACCATATATTTT. The J gene is TRBJ1-3, the V gene TRBV7-9; D remains unclear. The ends were cut back, 7 bases at V and 0 bases at J, with 19 bases in the middle. Germline CDR1 reads SEHNR; CDR2 reads FQNEAQ (reference sequence). The CDR3 runs 17 residues.

V usage is TRBV13 and J usage is TRBJ2-7; 14 bases fit TRBD2. The germline V gene has CDR1 PRHDT and CDR2 FYEKMQ (reference sequence). The CDR3 covers 16 residues. V was clipped by 5 bases and J by 0 bases; unmatched bases: 3. CDR3 loop: CASSRTSGGSSYEQYF. The CDR3, as DNA: TGTGCCAGCAGCAGGACTAGCGGGGGGAGCTCCTACGAGCAGTACTTC. Full variable domain (remainder filled in from reference TRBV13 and TRBJ2-7): AAGVIQSPRHLIKEKRETATLKCYPIPRHDTVYWYQQGPGQDPQFLISFYEKMQSDKGSIPDRFSAQQFSDYHSELNMSSLELGDSALYFCASSRTSGGSSYEQYFGPGTRLTVT.

V usage is TRBV5-5 and J usage is TRBJ2-7; no firm D call. The germline V gene encodes CDR1 SGHKS and CDR2 YYEKEE (reference sequence). Trimming shortened V by 2 bases and J by 4 bases, and 4 bases separated the two germline ends. The CDR3 runs 11 residues. The chain's CDR3 is CASSFGYEQYF. The CDR3 DNA reads TGTGCCAGCAGCTTCGGGTACGAGCAGTACTTC.

The chain employs TRBV10-2 and TRBJ1-3; D is uncertain. Trimming shortened V by 2 bases and J by 0 bases, and 5 bases separated the two germline ends. CDR3 length: 14 residues. The V gene's germline CDR1 is WSHSY and CDR2 SAAADI. The CDR3 DNA follows: TGCGCCAGCAGTGAGCCAGTCTCTGGAAACACCATATATTTT. Translation: CASSEPVSGNTIYF.

V usage is TRBV21-1 and J usage is TRBJ2-7; TRBD2 is the table's D call and was not checked against the DNA. TRBV21-1 is noted as a pseudogene. This CDR3 is 13 amino acids long. The CDR3 DNA sequence: TGTGCCAGCAGCAAAGTCAAGCGCGACGAGCAGTACTTC. It codes for CASSKVKRDEQYF.

V usage is TRBV27 and J usage is TRBJ2-1, with 12 bases fitting TRBD2. Germline-derived CDR1 and CDR2 are MNHEY and SMNVEV (reference sequence). The CDR3 runs to 15 residues. The junction had 7 bases not matched to a gene; V was cut back by 5 bases and J by 8 bases. Here the CDR3 DNA reads TGTGCCAGCAGTAGTTCTAGCGGGAGGGCGGATGAGCAGTTCTTC. This translates into CASSSSSGRADEQFF.

The chain employs TRBV6-5 and TRBJ1-2, with 7 bases fitting TRBD1. V dropped 2 bases and J dropped 6; count of bases not matched to a gene: 6. The germline gives CDR1 MNHEY, CDR2 SVGAGI. The CDR3 extends over 14 amino acids. The CDR3 reads CASSYGDRVNGYTF. In DNA form, the CDR3 reads TGTGCCAGCAGTTACGGTGACAGGGTAAATGGCTACACCTTC.

This chain uses TRBV7-8 with TRBJ1-5; TRBD1 is a possible D gene (6 bases). The CDR3 has 18 amino acids. Germline CDR1 and CDR2: SGHVS and FQNEAQ. With 3 bases removed from V and 0 bases from J, the gap between germline ends came to 18 bases. CDR3 coding DNA: TGTGCCAGCAGCTTCCAAACGACAGGACAGATTAGCAATCAGCCCCAGCATTTT. The encoded protein is CASSFQTTGQISNQPQHF.

The chain uses TRBV7-3 and TRBJ2-5, with a weak D call TRBD1 (6 bases). Germline V gene data show CDR1 as SGHTA and CDR2 as FQGTGA. Trimming cost V 2 bases and J 5 bases, with 21 bases left between them. The CDR3 totals 17 residues. CDR3 sequence reads: CASSLYGQRIRGETQYF. The CDR3, as DNA: TGTGCCAGCAGCTTATACGGCCAGCGGATTAGGGGGGAGACCCAGTACTTC.

CDR3 DNA: TGTGCCTGGAGTCCTGAACAGGGCTCTGGAAACACCATATATTTT. It yields the protein CAWSPEQGSGNTIYF. The rearrangement uses TRBV30 and TRBJ1-3, with D perhaps matching TRBD1 (6 bases). The CDR3 is 15 residues long. The germline gives CDR1 GTSNPN, CDR2 SVGIG (reference sequence). V was shortened by 2 bases and J by 0 bases, with 11 bases between the two germline ends.

The rearrangement joins TRBV7-9 to TRBJ2-1; TRBD1 matches 9 bases. V dropped 6 bases and J dropped 7; count of bases not matched to a gene: 7. The CDR3 has 14 residues. Germline CDR1 SEHNR, CDR2 FQNEAQ (reference sequence). The CDR3 nucleotides are TGTGCCAGCAGTTCGACAGGGGGAGGAAATGAGCAGTTCTTC. Its protein product is CASSSTGGGNEQFF.

The chain combines TRBV6-1 with TRBJ1-5, with 7 bases aligning to TRBD1. Germline CDR1 and CDR2: MNHNS and SASEGT. The CDR3 has 14 amino acids. J gave up 6 bases and V 1 base, and 3 bases lay outside the gene matches. The CDR3 spells CASSEGTGGQPQHF. CDR3 DNA sequence: TGTGCCAGCAGTGAAGGGACAGGCGGTCAGCCCCAGCATTTT.

The chain recombines TRBV2 with TRBJ1-2; 8 bases map to TRBD1. Germline V gene data show CDR1 as SNHLY and CDR2 as FYNNEI. This CDR3 contains 13 residues. After removal of 6 bases from V and 1 base from J, the junction contained 1 base not matched to a gene. In nucleotides, the CDR3 is TGTGCCAGCAGGGGACAGGATAACTATGGCTACACCTTC. This codes for CASRGQDNYGYTF.

The chain has TRBV6-1 and TRBJ1-6; D remains ambiguous. Germline assignment: CDR1 MNHNS and CDR2 SASEGT. The CDR3 extends over 15 amino acids. V lost 5 bases and J 1 base, leaving 9 bases between the germline ends. CDR3 in amino acids: CASSPEWSYNSPLHF. In nucleotides, the CDR3 is TGTGCCAGCAGTCCCGAGTGGTCCTATAATTCACCCCTCCACTTT.